What follows are 18 T cell receptor beta chains derived from one specimen sequenced in a study of T cell responses to AZD1222 COVID-19 vaccine. The protocol was immunoSEQ multiplex PCR, while the TCRdb copy is restricted to in-frame clones and leaves out a portion. Among some 150,000 clones listed, under 95% were seen once. Sequencing used peripheral blood, obtained 28 days after the second AZD1222 dose. The receptors shown here come from an adult who received the AZD1222 COVID-19 vaccine.

The chain carries TRBV5-5 and TRBJ2-3; D uncertain. CDR1 SGHKS and CDR2 YYEKEE come from the germline V gene (reference sequence). Between the trimmed V and J ends, which lost 2 bases and 2 bases, there was a span of 6 bases. The CDR3 covers 13 residues. CDR3 sequence (DNA): TGTGCCAGCAGCTTATCCCCCACAGATACGCAGTATTTT. Amino acids: CASSLSPTDTQYF.

The rearrangement links TRBV28 to TRBJ2-2; D is unclear. CDR1 is MDHEN and CDR2 is SYDVKM in the germline V gene. This CDR3 spans 12 amino acids. Deletions cut 2 bases from V and 10 bases from J, with 8 bases between. DNA for the CDR3: TGTGCCAGCAGTTTAAGAGGCTCGGAGCTGTTTTTT. The encoded protein is CASSLRGSELFF. The full variable domain, with the rest looked up from reference TRBV28 and TRBJ2-2, is DVKVTQSSRYLVKRTGEKVFLECVQDMDHENMFWYRQDPGLGLRLIYFSYDVKMKEKGDIPEGYSVSREKKERFSLILESASTNQTSMYLCASSLRGSELFFGEGSRLTVL.

This rearrangement joins TRBV6-2 or TRBV6-3 to TRBJ2-7, with D perhaps TRBD1 or TRBD2 (6 bases each). The germline gives CDR1 MNHEY, CDR2 SVGEGT. The CDR3 is 14 residues long. V gave up 6 bases and J gave up 3 bases, with 15 bases separating them. For the CDR3, the DNA is TGTGCCAGCAGCCTACAGGGCGGGAACTACGAGCAGTACTTC. This translates into CASSLQGGNYEQYF.

The J gene is TRBJ2-6, the V gene TRBV5-1; weak D call: TRBD1 (6 bases). V shed 0 bases and J shed 2 bases, with 6 bases lying between them. This CDR3 has 15 residues. Germline V gene lookup returns CDR1 SGHRS and CDR2 YFSETQ. CDR3 protein: CASSLGTAGANVLTF. The CDR3 nucleotides are TGCGCCAGCAGCTTGGGGACAGCTGGGGCCAACGTCCTGACTTTC.

V and J are TRBV30 and TRBJ1-4; D uncertain. The CDR3 is 14 residues long. From germline, CDR1 is GTSNPN and CDR2 SVGIG (reference sequence). The V end lost 5 bases, the J end lost 4 bases, and 14 bases lay between the germline ends. The CDR3 DNA sequence: TGTGCCTGGTCCCGCGGACTGAATAATGAAAAACTGTTTTTT. Its translation: CAWSRGLNNEKLFF.

The chain has TRBV5-1 and TRBJ2-5; D remains ambiguous. Trimming pared 0 bases from V and 1 base from J, leaving 4 bases between. This CDR3 has 13 amino acids. The germline CDR1 and CDR2 sequences are SGHRS and YFSETQ. The CDR3 DNA sequence: TGCGCCAGCAGCTTGGCCAGCCAAGAGACCCAGTACTTC. Protein sequence: CASSLASQETQYF. The full variable domain, with the rest looked up from reference TRBV5-1 and TRBJ2-5, is KAGVTQTPRYLIKTRGQQVTLSCSPISGHRSVSWYQQTPGQGLQFLFEYFSETQRNKGNFPGRFSGRQFSNSRSEMNVSTLELGDSALYLCASSLASQETQYFGPGTRLLVL.

V usage is TRBV7-3 and J usage is TRBJ2-2; weak D call: TRBD2 (6 bases). The CDR3 covers 15 residues. The V gene's germline CDR1 is SGHTA and CDR2 FQGTGA. Trimming took off 5 bases at V and 1 base at J, with 11 bases between the two ends. Written as DNA, the CDR3 is TGTGCCAGCAGCCCGGGACTTTTGAACACCGGGGAGCTGTTTTTT. Translation: CASSPGLLNTGELFF.

The chain links TRBV2 to TRBJ2-3, with 7 bases identical to TRBD2. The CDR3 spans 14 residues. Germline CDR1 and CDR2: SNHLY and FYNNEI. V was pared by 7 bases and J by 2 bases, with 6 bases of the junction left unmatched. CDR3 sequence: CASMREPPTDTQYF. The CDR3 DNA reads as TGTGCCAGCATGCGGGAGCCGCCCACAGATACGCAGTATTTT.

The chain uses TRBV11-2 and TRBJ1-1, with D perhaps matching TRBD1 (5 bases). The germline CDR1 and CDR2 sequences are SGHAT and FQNNGV. This CDR3 comprises 15 residues. V was shortened by 2 bases and J by 1 base, with 11 bases between the two germline ends. Written as DNA, the CDR3 is TGTGCCAGCAGCTTAACAGGTTTGGGGAACACTGAAGCTTTCTTT. It encodes CASSLTGLGNTEAFF.

The chain employs TRBV28 and TRBJ1-2, with TRBD1 matching over 11 bases. The CDR3 loop spans 15 amino acids. CDR1 and CDR2 (germline): MDHEN, SYDVKM. V gave up 2 bases and J gave up 6 bases; unmatched junction bases: 5. The CDR3 protein is CASSLRTGGIDGYTF. The CDR3 nucleotides are TGTGCCAGCAGTTTAAGGACAGGGGGCATCGATGGCTACACCTTC.

A word on this clone: Mismatch with germline at one junction end may stem from a read error. The chain is built from TRBV7-9 and TRBJ1-4, with 10 bases aligning to TRBD1. CDR3 length equals 12 residues. Germline CDR1 and CDR2: SEHNR and FQNEAQ (reference sequence). CDR3 in amino acids: CASSAGQGKSHF. CDR3 sequence (DNA): TGTGCCAGCAGCGCGGGACAGGGGAAGAGCCACTTT.

The gene calls are TRBV5-4 and TRBJ2-1; D possibly corresponds to TRBD2 (5 bases). Germline V lookup: CDR1 SGHNT, CDR2 YYREEE (reference sequence). V lost 0 bases and J lost 3, with 10 bases in between. There are 15 residues in the CDR3. CDR3 in DNA: TGTGCCAGCAGCTTGGCCAGCGGATACTACAATGAGCAGTTCTTC. Encoded protein: CASSLASGYYNEQFF.

The chain recombines TRBV6-2 or TRBV6-3 with TRBJ1-1; no clear D. Germline V gene lookup returns CDR1 MNHEY and CDR2 SVGEGT. This CDR3 is 13 amino acids long. V dropped 7 bases and J dropped 5 bases, with 14 bases sitting between them. The CDR3 protein is CASIPQSGTEAFF. CDR3 coding DNA: TGTGCCAGCATCCCCCAGAGCGGGACTGAAGCTTTCTTT.

This chain links TRBV7-8 with TRBJ2-3; 13 bases fit TRBD2. Germline CDR1 and CDR2: SGHVS and FQNEAQ. The trim removed 10 bases at V and 3 bases at J, leaving 4 bases unmatched. This CDR3 region has 14 residues. CDR3 protein: CATQTSGRTDTQYF. In nucleotides, the CDR3 is TGTGCCACACAGACTAGCGGGAGGACAGATACGCAGTATTTT.

J is TRBJ2-1 and V is TRBV11-3; the D gene is possibly TRBD2 (6 bases). This CDR3 has 12 amino acids. Trimming took 1 base from V and 9 from J, leaving 7 bases between them. The germline V gene encodes CDR1 SGHNT and CDR2 YENEEA. The CDR3 DNA reads as TGTGCCAGCAGCTTAGTGGGGGGTGAGCAGTTCTTC. This codes for CASSLVGGEQFF.

The chain links TRBV5-1 to TRBJ2-7, with D possibly matching TRBD2 (6 bases). CDR1 and CDR2 (germline): SGHRS, YFSETQ. V was shortened by 0 bases and J by 0 bases, with 16 bases between the two germline ends. The CDR3 covers 17 residues. The CDR3 region is CASSLAEGSPSSYEQYF. CDR3 nucleotide sequence: TGCGCCAGCAGCTTGGCGGAGGGCAGCCCCAGCTCCTACGAGCAGTACTTC.

A few counts support this clone. The V call is TRBV7-9, the J call TRBJ1-6; D is unresolved. V gave up 1 base and J gave up 7 bases, with 8 bases separating them. Germline V gives CDR1 SEHNR, CDR2 FQNEAQ (reference sequence). CDR3 size: 14 residues. The CDR3 bases are TGTGCCAGCAGCTTAGAAGGGTGGAATTCACCCCTCCACTTT. Translation gives CASSLEGWNSPLHF.

This sequence joins TRBV5-1 and TRBJ2-5; possibly TRBD1 for D (6 bases). The V gene lost 7 bases and the J gene lost 5 bases, with 18 bases spanning the gap. This CDR3 is 14 amino acids long. Germline V CDR1 and CDR2: SGHRS, YFSETQ. CDR3 coding DNA: TGCGCCAGCGGCTCAAATACAGGGATCGAGACCCAGTACTTC. It encodes CASGSNTGIETQYF.